This T cell receptor beta chain was recovered during a study of T cell responses to AZD1222 COVID-19 vaccine. The study's findings and limits: The donors showed a predominance of white British ancestry and of females, with possible underestimation of clonal diversity. Reports say nearly half of spike-specific TCRs go after unmutated variant regions. Two AZD1222 doses significantly raised spike-specific TCR breadth and depth over controls.

Sequencing was performed with immunoSEQ multiplex PCR; in TCRdb, only in-frame clones are kept and a portion is missing. This repertoire shows about 97,000 clones, about 90% found once; its top ten account for about 15%. The table lists this clone with a count of one. The target antigen is unknown. CDR3 length equals 15 residues. The ends were cut back, 1 base at V and 1 base at J, with 9 bases in the middle. CDR1 and CDR2 from the germline V gene are SGHTS and YDEGEE. The chain combines TRBV5-8 with TRBJ1-5; perhaps TRBD1 as D (5 bases). The sequenced sample was peripheral blood, obtained on day 0 of AZD1222 vaccination. This TCR derives from an adult in good health. CDR3: CASSLQGESNQPQHF. CDR3 coding DNA: TGTGCCAGCAGCTTGCAGGGAGAGAGCAATCAGCCCCAGCATTTT. Combining the CDR3 with reference TRBV5-8 and TRBJ1-5 gives the whole variable domain EAGVTQSPTHLIKTRGQQATLRCSPISGHTSVYWYQQALGLGLQFLLWYDEGEERNRGNFPPRFSGRQFPNYSSELNVNALELEDSALYLCASSLQGESNQPQHFGDGTRLSIL.